Presented here are 19 T cell receptor beta chains from one specimen sequenced in a study of control samples from healthy donors and cancer patients. Sequencing was performed with immunoSEQ multiplex PCR; in TCRdb, only in-frame clones are kept and a portion is missing. The sample consists of tens of thousands of clones, roughly 90% of them appearing once. Sequencing was carried out using PBMCs. These receptors came from a woman aged 55-70 years with head and neck cancer.

V gene TRBV4-1 combines with J gene TRBJ2-3; TRBD1 is a possible D gene (5 bases). Germline CDR1 and CDR2: MGHRA and YSYEKL. The CDR3 spans 15 residues. Between the trimmed V and J ends, which lost 1 base and 0 bases, there was a span of 8 bases. CDR3 region: CASSQGTGSTDTQYF. The CDR3 coding sequence is TGCGCCAGCAGCCAAGGAACAGGAAGCACAGATACGCAGTATTTT.

The V gene is TRBV5-1, the J gene TRBJ1-1; the D is unclear. Trimming stripped 0 bases from V and 7 bases from J, with 7 bases between. Germline CDR1 is SGHRS and CDR2 is YFSETQ. The length of the CDR3 is 12 residues. The CDR3 sequence: CASSLAGGEAFF. Here the CDR3 DNA reads TGCGCCAGCAGCTTGGCCGGAGGTGAAGCTTTCTTT.

The rearrangement links TRBV30 to TRBJ1-4; D remains ambiguous. Germline CDR1 reads GTSNPN; CDR2 reads SVGIG (reference sequence). V lost 0 bases and J lost 4, with 6 bases in between. The CDR3 is 13 residues long. This CDR3 reads CAWSVGYNEKLFF. CDR3 nucleotide sequence: TGTGCCTGGAGTGTAGGGTATAATGAAAAACTGTTTTTT.

J is TRBJ2-5 and V is TRBV5-4; 7 bases match TRBD1. Looked up from germline, CDR1 is SGHNT and CDR2 is YYREEE (reference sequence). The CDR3 loop spans 14 amino acids. J was trimmed by 4 bases and V by 3 bases; bases with no gene match: 6. Here the CDR3 reads CASSSHYRGETQYF. CDR3 DNA sequence: TGTGCCAGCAGCTCTCACTACAGGGGAGAGACCCAGTACTTC.

The genes are TRBV5-1 and TRBJ2-3; tentatively, D is TRBD2 (5 bases). The CDR3 totals 15 residues. Germline CDR1 is SGHRS and CDR2 is YFSETQ. The V gene lost 2 bases and the J gene lost 3 bases, with 13 bases spanning the gap. The CDR3 DNA reads TGCGCCAGCAGCTTATCCACTCCGGGGACAGATACGCAGTATTTT. This codes for CASSLSTPGTDTQYF.

This clone is a singleton in its sample. J is TRBJ1-5 and V is TRBV28, with a possible D match to TRBD1 (5 bases). Trimming removed 3 bases at V and 0 bases at J, with 12 bases between. CDR1 is MDHEN, CDR2 SYDVKM, per germline. This CDR3 has 16 residues. CDR3 in DNA: TGTGCCAGCAGTTTGCCTAGGGGCTATAGCAATCAGCCCCAGCATTTT. Its protein product is CASSLPRGYSNQPQHF.

This clone has just a few counts. The junction departs from the called germline gene at one end, perhaps through a read error. The identical CDR3 is also encoded by other nucleotide sequences in the sample. The chain has TRBV7-2 and TRBJ2-1; D uncertain. CDR3 length: 13 amino acids. Germline assignment: CDR1 SGHTA and CDR2 FQGNSA. This CDR3 is CASSLASDNEQFF. The CDR3 coding sequence is TGTGCCAGCAGCTTAGCCTCCGACAATGAGCAGTTCTTC.

The V gene is TRBV19, the J gene TRBJ1-1; D uncertain. The V and J ends lost 6 bases and 4 bases respectively, with 9 bases between them. The V gene's germline CDR1 is LNHDA and CDR2 SQIVND (reference sequence). The CDR3 runs to 12 residues. CDR3 protein: CASRLTGTEAFF. DNA for the CDR3: TGTGCCAGTAGGTTGACCGGCACTGAAGCTTTCTTT.

The chain carries TRBV3-1 (or the pseudogene TRBV3-2) and TRBJ2-5; the D gene is possibly TRBD1 (7 bases). The germline V and J ends were trimmed by 0 bases and 2 bases, with 13 bases remaining between them. This CDR3 is built from 16 residues. Germline-derived CDR1 and CDR2 are LGHDT and YNNKEL (reference sequence). In DNA form, the CDR3 reads TGTGCCAGCAGCCAAGATGCAGGGGGGCTACAAGAGACCCAGTACTTC. Its translation: CASSQDAGGLQETQYF.

The chain combines TRBV18 with TRBJ1-1; 7 bases match TRBD1. This CDR3 contains 13 residues. With 5 bases clipped from V and 4 bases from J, the junction kept 4 bases outside the gene matches. From germline, CDR1 is KGHSH and CDR2 LQKENI. The CDR3 is CASSVTGATEAFF. DNA for the CDR3: TGTGCCAGCTCAGTAACAGGGGCCACTGAAGCTTTCTTT.

This clone came up a few times. The V call is TRBV7-9, the J call TRBJ1-4, with 7 bases matching TRBD1. Germline-derived CDR1 and CDR2 are SEHNR and FQNEAQ (reference sequence). J gave up 8 bases and V 3 bases, and 9 bases lay outside the gene matches. This CDR3 comprises 15 residues. The CDR3 loop reads CASSFWDSRREKLFF. DNA for the CDR3: TGTGCCAGCAGCTTTTGGGACAGTCGTAGGGAAAAACTGTTTTTT.

The J gene is TRBJ2-3, the V gene TRBV30; the match to TRBD1 covers 7 bases. The germline gives CDR1 GTSNPN, CDR2 SVGIG (reference sequence). The V segment lost 0 bases and the J segment 1 base; nucleotides outside the gene matches: 7. The CDR3 loop spans 16 amino acids. CDR3 in amino acids: CAWSVLIDRGTDTQYF. The CDR3 bases are TGTGCCTGGAGTGTACTTATTGACAGGGGCACAGATACGCAGTATTTT.

The V gene is TRBV3-1 (or the pseudogene TRBV3-2), the J gene TRBJ2-7, with D perhaps TRBD2 (5 bases). Germline assignment: CDR1 LGHDT and CDR2 YNNKEL (reference sequence). The CDR3 runs to 15 residues. Between the trimmed V and J ends, which lost 1 base and 2 bases, there was a span of 12 bases. The CDR3 DNA reads TGTGCCAGCAGCCAAGGTATTAGCGCGGCCTACGAGCAGTACTTC. This sequence encodes CASSQGISAAYEQYF.

CDR3 sequence reads: CASSSSFEARSSYNEQFF. CDR3 DNA sequence: TGTGCCAGCAGTTCGTCGTTCGAAGCCCGCAGCTCCTACAATGAGCAGTTCTTC. The chain carries TRBV27 and TRBJ2-1; D is ambiguous. The CDR3 length is 18 residues. Trimming shortened V by 4 bases and J by 0 bases, and 19 bases separated the two germline ends. CDR1 and CDR2 from the germline V gene are MNHEY and SMNVEV (reference sequence).

This chain connects TRBV19 to TRBJ2-3, with 14 nucleotides matching TRBD2. V was clipped by 5 bases and J by 8 bases; unmatched bases: 12. The CDR3 contains 17 residues. Germline loops: CDR1 LNHDA, CDR2 SQIVND (reference sequence). In DNA, the CDR3 is TGTGCCAGTAGTCCGAGCCGGGGACTAGCGGGAGAGGGTACGCAGTATTTT. Encoded protein: CASSPSRGLAGEGTQYF. The whole variable domain, filled in from reference TRBV19 and TRBJ2-3, reads DGGITQSPKYLFRKEGQNVTLSCEQNLNHDAMYWYRQDPGQGLRLIYYSQIVNDFQKGDIAEGYSVSREKKESFPLTVTSAQKNPTAFYLCASSPSRGLAGEGTQYFGPGTRLTVL.

The rearrangement links TRBV9 to TRBJ2-7; 8 nucleotides match TRBD2. The CDR3 has 15 residues. The germline V gene encodes CDR1 SGDLS and CDR2 YYNGEE. J was trimmed by 2 bases and V by 0 bases; bases with no gene match: 4. The CDR3 nucleotides are TGTGCCAGCAGCGTAGCTTCGGGAGGGCCCTACGAGCAGTACTTC. Protein product: CASSVASGGPYEQYF.

This chain connects TRBV6-5 to TRBJ1-1, with D uncertain. CDR1 and CDR2 from the germline V gene are MNHEY and SVGAGI. The length of the CDR3 is 14 residues. Trimming removed 0 bases at V and 4 bases at J, with 9 bases between. CDR3 coding DNA: TGTGCCAGCAGTTACTCGACTGGGTTCACTGAAGCTTTCTTT. Its translation: CASSYSTGFTEAFF.

This clone has a single count. The rearrangement joins TRBV18 to TRBJ1-6, with no clear D. The CDR3 consists of 16 residues. V dropped 3 bases and J dropped 3 bases, with 12 bases sitting between them. In germline, CDR1 is KGHSH, CDR2 LQKENI. This CDR3 reads CASSPTQTLYNSPLHF. CDR3 nucleotides: TGTGCCAGCTCACCTACCCAGACACTCTATAATTCACCCCTCCACTTT.

The V and J genes are TRBV5-1 and TRBJ2-7, with 8 nucleotides matching TRBD1. Germline lookup yields CDR1 SGHRS and CDR2 YFSETQ. The CDR3 covers 15 residues. Unmatched junction bases numbered 9, after V lost 4 bases and J lost 3 bases. The CDR3: CASSQNRDRSYEQYF. The CDR3 nucleotides are TGCGCCAGCAGCCAAAACAGGGACAGGAGCTACGAGCAGTACTTC. Drawing the rest from reference TRBV5-1 and TRBJ2-7, the complete variable domain is KAGVTQTPRYLIKTRGQQVTLSCSPISGHRSVSWYQQTPGQGLQFLFEYFSETQRNKGNFPGRFSGRQFSNSRSEMNVSTLELGDSALYLCASSQNRDRSYEQYFGPGTRLTVT.